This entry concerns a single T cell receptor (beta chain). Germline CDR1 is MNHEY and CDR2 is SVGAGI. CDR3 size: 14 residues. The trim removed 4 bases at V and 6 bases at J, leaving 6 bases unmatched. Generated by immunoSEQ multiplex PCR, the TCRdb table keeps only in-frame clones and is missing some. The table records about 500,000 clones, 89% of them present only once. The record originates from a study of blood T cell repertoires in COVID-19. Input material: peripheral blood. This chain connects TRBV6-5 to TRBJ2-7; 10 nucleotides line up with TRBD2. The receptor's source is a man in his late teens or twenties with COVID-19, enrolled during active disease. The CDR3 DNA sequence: TGTGCCAGCAGTTTCGACCTAGCGGGAGTCGAGCAGTACTTC. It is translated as CASSFDLAGVEQYF.